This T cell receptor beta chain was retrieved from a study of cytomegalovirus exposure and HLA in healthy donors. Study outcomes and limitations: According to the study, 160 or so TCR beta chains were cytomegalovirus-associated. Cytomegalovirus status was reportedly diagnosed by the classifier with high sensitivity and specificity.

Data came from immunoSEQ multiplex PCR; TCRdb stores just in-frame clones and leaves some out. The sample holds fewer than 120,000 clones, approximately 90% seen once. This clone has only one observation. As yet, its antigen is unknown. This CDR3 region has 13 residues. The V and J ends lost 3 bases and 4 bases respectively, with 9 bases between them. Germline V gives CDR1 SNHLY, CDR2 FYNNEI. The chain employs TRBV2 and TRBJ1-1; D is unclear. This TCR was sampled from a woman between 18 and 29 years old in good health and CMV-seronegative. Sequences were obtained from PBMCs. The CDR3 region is CASSDGGSTEAFF. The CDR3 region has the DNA TGTGCCAGCAGTGATGGAGGGAGCACTGAAGCTTTCTTT.